The 17 T cell receptor beta chains below were found in one sample sequenced in a study of beta chain features in type 1 diabetes. As every portion of the isolated RNA was reverse transcribed, the sequencing read expressed TCRB transcripts. Profiling relied on immunoSEQ multiplex PCR, and the TCRdb table lists in-frame clones only, not all of them. The data show tens of thousands of clones, with about 32% seen just once and 0.4% to 0.55% held by the top ten. The sample consisted of stem cell memory CD4+ T cells from blood. The receptor source for this set is a woman aged 18 to 35 in good health.

This clone was seen more than once but under ten times. V and J are TRBV5-1 and TRBJ2-4; 11 bases are a match to TRBD1. Germline V lookup: CDR1 SGHRS, CDR2 YFSETQ. Trimming took 2 bases from V and 6 from J; bases not matched to a gene: 4. This CDR3 has 15 residues. The CDR3 here is CASSFGDRGINIQYF. In DNA form, the CDR3 reads TGCGCCAGCAGCTTCGGGGACAGGGGGATAAACATTCAGTACTTC. Combining the CDR3 with reference TRBV5-1 and TRBJ2-4 gives the whole variable domain KAGVTQTPRYLIKTRGQQVTLSCSPISGHRSVSWYQQTPGQGLQFLFEYFSETQRNKGNFPGRFSGRQFSNSRSEMNVSTLELGDSALYLCASSFGDRGINIQYFGAGTRLSVL.

Only a few counts were recorded for this clone. V usage is TRBV19 and J usage is TRBJ1-4; D not certain. This CDR3 has 13 residues. Germline CDR1 is LNHDA and CDR2 is SQIVND (reference sequence). V gave up 7 bases and J gave up 8 bases, with 14 bases separating them. The CDR3: CASTVLSGEKLFF. The CDR3 DNA is TGTGCCAGTACGGTCCTATCGGGAGAAAAACTGTTTTTT.

In regard to this clone: The junction departs from the called germline gene at one end, perhaps through a read error. The identical CDR3 is also encoded by other nucleotide sequences in the sample. The V call is TRBV23-1, the J call TRBJ1-5; 8 positions agree with TRBD1. TRBV23-1 is flagged as an ORF with uncertain function. The CDR3 has 16 residues. The CDR3 DNA reads as TGCGCCAGCAGTCCAACTTGGGACAGGCGGAATCAACCCCAGCATTTT. It yields the protein CASSPTWDRRNQPQHF.

The genes are TRBV2 and TRBJ2-3; 10 bases align to TRBD2. After removal of 7 bases from V and 2 bases from J, the junction contained 3 bases not matched to a gene. This CDR3 is 14 amino acids long. The germline V gene has CDR1 SNHLY and CDR2 FYNNEI. The CDR3 DNA sequence: TGTGCCAGCAAACTAGCGGGGAACACAGATACGCAGTATTTT. Translating it yields CASKLAGNTDTQYF.

The J gene is TRBJ1-2, the V gene TRBV5-6; D gene unclear. The length of the CDR3 is 13 residues. Trimming removed 0 bases at V and 3 bases at J, with 6 bases between. Germline CDR1 SGHDT, CDR2 YYEEEE. In DNA, the CDR3 is TGTGCCAGCAGCTTGGGGGCCGACTATGGCTACACCTTC. Residues: CASSLGADYGYTF.

The V call is TRBV30, the J call TRBJ2-2; 7 positions agree with TRBD2. Germline assignment: CDR1 GTSNPN and CDR2 SVGIG (reference sequence). The V gene end was trimmed by 4 bases and the J gene end by 3 bases; junction bases not matched to a gene: 8. The CDR3 is 15 amino acids. The CDR3 loop is CAWTRGLEYTGELFF. Written as DNA, the CDR3 is TGTGCCTGGACTCGCGGACTAGAATACACCGGGGAGCTGTTTTTT.

The rearrangement links TRBV30 to TRBJ2-2; 10 bases agree with TRBD2. Germline V gene data show CDR1 as GTSNPN and CDR2 as SVGIG (reference sequence). With 0 bases clipped from V and 5 bases from J, the junction kept 3 bases outside the gene matches. The CDR3 sequence is 15 residues long. Here the CDR3 reads CAWSVKTSGTGELFF. CDR3 nucleotides: TGTGCCTGGAGTGTGAAGACTAGCGGGACCGGGGAGCTGTTTTTT.

For this clone: One end of the junction does not line up with germline, which may come from a read error. This chain uses TRBV7-7 with TRBJ2-2; D is uncertain. This CDR3 spans 13 amino acids. Germline CDR1 and CDR2: SSHAT and FNYEAQ (reference sequence). CDR3 in amino acids: CASSSGNTGELFF. DNA for the CDR3: TGTGCTAGCAGCTCGGGGAACACCGGGGAGCTGTTTTTT.

The V and J genes are TRBV7-2 and TRBJ2-5; 9 bases are shared with TRBD2. The J call is doubtful: the DNA matches TRBJ2-7 better. Germline values: CDR1 SGHTA, CDR2 FQGNSA. The CDR3 sequence is 17 residues long. CDR3 nucleotides: TGTGCCAGCAGCCCCGGGCGTGCGGGGGGGAGCTCCTACGAGCAGTACTTC. As protein: CASSPGRAGGSSYEQYF.

The CDR3 nucleotides read TGTGCCAGTAGTATTTTATCCAGCGGGAGGGCCCCATCCTACAATGAGCAGTTCTTC. This gives the protein CASSILSSGRAPSYNEQFF. The V and J genes are TRBV19 and TRBJ2-1; 10 bases line up with TRBD2. The V gene end was trimmed by 3 bases and the J gene end by 1 base; junction bases not matched to a gene: 12. Germline CDR1 is LNHDA and CDR2 is SQIVND (reference sequence). This CDR3 region has 19 residues. Drawing the rest from reference TRBV19 and TRBJ2-1, the complete variable domain is DGGITQSPKYLFRKEGQNVTLSCEQNLNHDAMYWYRQDPGQGLRLIYYSQIVNDFQKGDIAEGYSVSREKKESFPLTVTSAQKNPTAFYLCASSILSSGRAPSYNEQFFGPGTRLTVL.

This clone was detected a few times. This chain links TRBV11-1 with TRBJ2-3, with TRBD1 matching over 11 bases. The V gene's germline CDR1 is SGHAT and CDR2 FQDESV (reference sequence). The length of the CDR3 is 15 residues. Trimming took 5 bases from V and 4 from J; bases not matched to a gene: 5. CDR3 residues: CASSPGQGVADTQYF. DNA for the CDR3: TGTGCCAGCAGCCCGGGACAGGGGGTTGCAGATACGCAGTATTTT. Full variable domain (missing parts from reference TRBV11-1 and TRBJ2-3): EAEVAQSPRYKITEKSQAVAFWCDPISGHATLYWYRQILGQGPELLVQFQDESVVDDSQLPKDRFSAERLKGVDSTLKIQPAELGDSAMYLCASSPGQGVADTQYFGPGTRLTVL.

This clone occurred a few times. The CDR3 is CASSESLGGTGELFF. The CDR3 nucleotides are TGTGCCAGCAGTGAATCCCTCGGGGGAACTGGGGAGCTGTTTTTT. The V gene is TRBV25-1, the J gene TRBJ2-2; a weak D match, TRBD2 (6 bases). The CDR3 has 15 amino acids. Germline loops: CDR1 MGHDK, CDR2 SYGVNS. Trimming took 1 base from V and 8 from J, leaving 14 bases between them.

This rearrangement joins TRBV9 to TRBJ1-2; 11 bases align to TRBD1. The CDR3 consists of 14 residues. Germline V CDR1 and CDR2: SGDLS, YYNGEE. Germline trimming cut 4 bases from V and 8 bases from J; bases unmatched to any gene: 7. As DNA, the CDR3 is TGTGCCAGCAGCACCGGGACAGGGGGTGGAGGCTACACCTTC. Amino acid sequence: CASSTGTGGGGYTF.

V and J are TRBV5-1 and TRBJ2-7; D unresolved. V dropped 5 bases and J dropped 2 bases, with 14 bases sitting between them. Germline V lookup: CDR1 SGHRS, CDR2 YFSETQ. The CDR3 extends over 14 amino acids. As DNA, the CDR3 is TGCGCCAGCAGAATCGGGTGGCAGACCTACGAGCAGTACTTC. Protein product: CASRIGWQTYEQYF. The full variable domain, in which reference TRBV5-1 and TRBJ2-7 provide the parts outside the CDR3, is KAGVTQTPRYLIKTRGQQVTLSCSPISGHRSVSWYQQTPGQGLQFLFEYFSETQRNKGNFPGRFSGRQFSNSRSEMNVSTLELGDSALYLCASRIGWQTYEQYFGPGTRLTVT.

This clone was found a few times. The chain has TRBV7-2 and TRBJ2-3; 7 nucleotides agree with TRBD2. Germline CDR1 is SGHTA and CDR2 is FQGNSA. The CDR3 spans 15 residues. Trimming cost V 1 base and J 2 bases; bases outside gene matches: 3. DNA of the CDR3: TGTGCCAGCAGCTTAGGGCTAGCGGTCACAGATACGCAGTATTTT. Its translation is CASSLGLAVTDTQYF.

The chain has TRBV5-7 and TRBJ1-4, with 10 bases aligning to TRBD1. TRBV5-7 is given ORF status, its function remaining uncertain. This CDR3 has 14 amino acids. The V and J ends lost 3 bases and 4 bases, in that order; junction bases with no gene match: 0. CDR3 bases: TGTGCCAGCAGCTGGACAGGGGGTAATGAAAAACTGTTTTTT. Its translation is CASSWTGGNEKLFF.

This clone appeared once. The chain couples TRBV6-1 to TRBJ1-2; no reliable D call. Germline lookup yields CDR1 MNHNS and CDR2 SASEGT. This CDR3 is built from 11 residues. The germline V and J ends were trimmed by 6 bases and 5 bases, with 7 bases remaining between them. CDR3 sequence: CASSTEYGYTF. CDR3 DNA sequence: TGTGCCAGCAGCACAGAGTATGGCTACACCTTC.